Each of the 5 T cell receptor beta chains below was sequenced from the same sample in a study of response to subunit inactivated influenza vaccine. TCRdb reprocessed the RT-PCR reads via MiXCR and lists one record per CDR3 protein. The top ten hold approximately 10% of the sample, which has roughly 650,000 distinct CDR3 sequences, 15% to 18% seen once. The material sequenced was PBMCs from blood, taken 11 to 12 days after vaccination. These receptors all stem from a man in his fifties or sixties who received an inactivated influenza vaccine.

This clonotype has more than one count but fewer than ten. The chain links TRBV5-1 to TRBJ2-1; no firm D call. The germline V gene has CDR1 SGHRS and CDR2 YFSETQ. CDR3 length equals 11 residues. The V gene lost 4 bases and the J gene lost 7 bases, with 6 bases spanning the gap. The CDR3 region has the DNA TGCGCCAGCAGCAACGGGAATGAGCAGTTCTTC. It translates to CASSNGNEQFF.

This clonotype was observed a few times. The V call is TRBV20-1, the J call TRBJ1-1, with 7 bases matching TRBD1. Trimming at V came to 0 bases and at J to 1 base, leaving 11 bases not matched to a gene. The CDR3 spans 17 residues. Germline CDR1 and CDR2: DFQATT and SNEGSKA (reference sequence). The CDR3 region is CSARDLTGVRGNTEAFF. In DNA form, the CDR3 reads TGCAGTGCTAGAGATCTCACAGGGGTGAGAGGGAACACTGAAGCTTTCTTT.

This clonotype turned up a few times. The CDR3 is CASSFGGRSETDTQYF. The CDR3 coding sequence is TGCGCCAGCAGCTTCGGCGGGAGGTCCGAAACAGATACGCAGTATTTT. The chain uses TRBV5-1 and TRBJ2-3, with TRBD2 matching over 8 bases. The V gene end was trimmed by 2 bases and the J gene end by 3 bases; junction bases not matched to a gene: 8. The CDR3 is 16 amino acids. The V gene's germline CDR1 is SGHRS and CDR2 YFSETQ.

V gene TRBV20-1 combines with J gene TRBJ2-5; 8 positions agree with TRBD2. CDR1 and CDR2 from the germline V gene are DFQATT and SNEGSKA (reference sequence). Germline trimming cut 0 bases from V and 0 bases from J; bases unmatched to any gene: 9. The CDR3 loop spans 17 amino acids. DNA of the CDR3: TGCAGTGCTAGAGATGCGGTAGCGGGACCGTACCAAGAGACCCAGTACTTC. Encoded protein: CSARDAVAGPYQETQYF.

The chain uses TRBV2 and TRBJ1-6; 7 nucleotides align to TRBD1. CDR1 and CDR2 from the germline V gene are SNHLY and FYNNEI. CDR3 length: 15 amino acids. V lost 4 bases to trimming and J lost 5 bases; unmatched junction nucleotides: 5. The CDR3 nucleotides read TGTGCCAGCAGTGGGTCGACAGGGCATAATTCACCCCTCCACTTT. This translates into CASSGSTGHNSPLHF.